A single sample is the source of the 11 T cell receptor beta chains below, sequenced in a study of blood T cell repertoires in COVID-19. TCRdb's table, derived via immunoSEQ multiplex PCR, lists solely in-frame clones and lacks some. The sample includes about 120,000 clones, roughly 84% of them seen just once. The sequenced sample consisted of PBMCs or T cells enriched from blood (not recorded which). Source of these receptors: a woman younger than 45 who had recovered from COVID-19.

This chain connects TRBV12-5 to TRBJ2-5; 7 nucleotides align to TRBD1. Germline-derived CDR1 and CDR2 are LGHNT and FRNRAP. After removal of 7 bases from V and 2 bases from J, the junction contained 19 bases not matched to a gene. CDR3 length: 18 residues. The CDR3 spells CASAQLGPGTDRQETQYF. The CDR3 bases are TGTGCTAGTGCTCAATTGGGGCCCGGGACAGATAGACAAGAGACCCAGTACTTC.

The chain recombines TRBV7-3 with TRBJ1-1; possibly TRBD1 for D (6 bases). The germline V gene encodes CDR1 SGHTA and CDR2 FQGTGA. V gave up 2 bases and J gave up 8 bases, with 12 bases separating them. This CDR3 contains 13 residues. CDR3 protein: CASSLSGVGEAFF. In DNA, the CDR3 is TGTGCCAGCAGCTTATCAGGGGTGGGAGAAGCTTTCTTT.

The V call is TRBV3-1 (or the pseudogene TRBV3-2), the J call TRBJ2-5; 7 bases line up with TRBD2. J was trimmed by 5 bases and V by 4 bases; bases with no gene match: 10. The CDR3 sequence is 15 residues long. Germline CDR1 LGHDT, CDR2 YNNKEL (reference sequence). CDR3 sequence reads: CASSRSGGGEETQYF. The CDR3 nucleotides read TGTGCCAGCAGCCGATCGGGCGGGGGAGAGGAGACCCAGTACTTC.

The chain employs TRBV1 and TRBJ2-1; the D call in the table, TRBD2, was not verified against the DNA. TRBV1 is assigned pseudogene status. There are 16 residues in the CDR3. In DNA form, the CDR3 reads TGCACCAGCAGCCAAGATTTACTAGCGGGCTACAATGAGCAGTTCTTC. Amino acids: CTSSQDLLAGYNEQFF.

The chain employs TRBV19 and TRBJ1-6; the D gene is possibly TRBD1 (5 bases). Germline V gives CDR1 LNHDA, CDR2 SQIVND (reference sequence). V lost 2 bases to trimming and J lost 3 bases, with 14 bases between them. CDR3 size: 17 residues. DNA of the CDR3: TGTGCCAGTAGTATACCGACAGAACCTCACTATAATTCACCCCTCCACTTT. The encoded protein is CASSIPTEPHYNSPLHF.

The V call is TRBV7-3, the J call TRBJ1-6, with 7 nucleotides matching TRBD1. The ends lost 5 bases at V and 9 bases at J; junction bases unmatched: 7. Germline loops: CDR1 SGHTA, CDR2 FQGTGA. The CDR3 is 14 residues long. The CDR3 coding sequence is TGTGCCAGCAGCCCGACCAACAGGGGTTCACCCCTCCACTTT. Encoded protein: CASSPTNRGSPLHF.

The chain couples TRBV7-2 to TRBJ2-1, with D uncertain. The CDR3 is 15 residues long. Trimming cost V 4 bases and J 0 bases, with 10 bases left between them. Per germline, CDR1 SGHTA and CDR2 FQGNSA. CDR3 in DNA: TGTGCCAGCAGCTCATTTCTCAGCTCCTACAATGAGCAGTTCTTC. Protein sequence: CASSSFLSSYNEQFF.

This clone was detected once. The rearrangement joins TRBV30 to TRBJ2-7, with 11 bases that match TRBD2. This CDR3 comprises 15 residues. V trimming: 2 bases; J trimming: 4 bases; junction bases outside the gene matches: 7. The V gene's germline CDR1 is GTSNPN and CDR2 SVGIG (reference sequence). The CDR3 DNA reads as TGTGCCTGGAGTACCAGACTAGCGGGATTATACGAGCAGTACTTC. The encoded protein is CAWSTRLAGLYEQYF.

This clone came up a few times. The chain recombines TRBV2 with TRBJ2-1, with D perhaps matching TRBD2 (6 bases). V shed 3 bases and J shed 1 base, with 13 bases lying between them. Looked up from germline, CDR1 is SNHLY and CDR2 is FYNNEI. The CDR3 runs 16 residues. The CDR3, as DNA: TGTGCCAGCAGTGACTTTGGGGGGAGATCCTACAATGAGCAGTTCTTC. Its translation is CASSDFGGRSYNEQFF.

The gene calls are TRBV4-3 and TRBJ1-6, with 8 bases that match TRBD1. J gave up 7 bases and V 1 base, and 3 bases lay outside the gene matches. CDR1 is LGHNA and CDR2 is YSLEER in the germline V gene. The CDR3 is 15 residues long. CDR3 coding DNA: TGCGCCAGCAGCCAAGCCCGACAGGGGAATTCACCCCTCCACTTT. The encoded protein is CASSQARQGNSPLHF.

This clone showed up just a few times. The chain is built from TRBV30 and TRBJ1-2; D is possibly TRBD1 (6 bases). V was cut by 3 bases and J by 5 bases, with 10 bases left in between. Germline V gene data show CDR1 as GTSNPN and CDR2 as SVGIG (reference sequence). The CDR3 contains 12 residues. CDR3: CAWSWQGYGYTF. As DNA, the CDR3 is TGTGCCTGGAGCTGGCAGGGGTATGGCTACACCTTC.